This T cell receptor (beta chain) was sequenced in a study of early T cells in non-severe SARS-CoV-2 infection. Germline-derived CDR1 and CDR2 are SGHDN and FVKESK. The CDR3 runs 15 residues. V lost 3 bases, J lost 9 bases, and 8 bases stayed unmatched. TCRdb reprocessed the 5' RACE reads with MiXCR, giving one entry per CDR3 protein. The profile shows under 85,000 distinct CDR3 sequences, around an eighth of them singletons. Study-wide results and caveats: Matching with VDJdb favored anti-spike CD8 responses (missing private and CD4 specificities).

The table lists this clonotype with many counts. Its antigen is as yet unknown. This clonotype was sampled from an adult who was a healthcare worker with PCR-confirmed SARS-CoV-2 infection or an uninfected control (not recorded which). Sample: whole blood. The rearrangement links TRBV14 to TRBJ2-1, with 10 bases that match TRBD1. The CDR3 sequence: CASSQWGQGLGEQFF. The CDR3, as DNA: TGTGCCAGCAGCCAGTGGGGACAGGGGCTGGGTGAGCAGTTCTTC.